This entry concerns a single T cell receptor beta chain. From germline, CDR1 is SGHTA and CDR2 FQGNSA. Trimming left V 2 bases short and J 5 bases short, with 3 bases between. The CDR3 sequence is 12 residues long. MiXCR, run by TCRdb on the 5' RACE reads, gives a single entry per CDR3 protein. This table has about 62,000 distinct CDR3 sequences, under 35% appearing once. V usage is TRBV7-2 and J usage is TRBJ2-2; D is unresolved. The sequenced sample consisted of tumor-infiltrating naive CD4+ T cells sorted from the breast tumor. Documented subset: naive CD4+ T cells, CD4+CD45RA+CD25-. The sequence was obtained from a female donor with breast cancer. DNA for the CDR3: TGTGCCAGCAGCTTACCAACCGGGGAGCTGTTTTTT. Protein product: CASSLPTGELFF. Looking up the rest from reference TRBV7-2 and TRBJ2-2 gives the full variable domain: GAGVSQSPSNKVTEKGKDVELRCDPISGHTALYWYRQSLGQGLEFLIYFQGNSAPDKSGLPSDRFSAERTGGSVSTLTIQRTQQEDSAVYLCASSLPTGELFFGEGSRLTVL.